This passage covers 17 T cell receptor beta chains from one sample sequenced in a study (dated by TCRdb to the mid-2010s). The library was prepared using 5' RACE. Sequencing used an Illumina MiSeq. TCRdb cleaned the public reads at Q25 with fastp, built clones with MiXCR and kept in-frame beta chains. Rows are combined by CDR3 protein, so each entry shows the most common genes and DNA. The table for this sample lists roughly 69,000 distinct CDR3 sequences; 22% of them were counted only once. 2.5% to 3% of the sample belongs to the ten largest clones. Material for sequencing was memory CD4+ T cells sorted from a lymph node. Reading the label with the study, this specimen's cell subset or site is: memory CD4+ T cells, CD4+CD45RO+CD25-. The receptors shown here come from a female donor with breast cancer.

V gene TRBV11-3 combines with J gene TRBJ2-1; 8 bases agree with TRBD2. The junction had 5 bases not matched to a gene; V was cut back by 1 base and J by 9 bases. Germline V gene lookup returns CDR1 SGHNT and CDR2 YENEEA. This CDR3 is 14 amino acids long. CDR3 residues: CASSLVWTSSEQFF. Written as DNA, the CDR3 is TGTGCCAGCAGCTTAGTTTGGACTAGCAGTGAGCAGTTCTTC.

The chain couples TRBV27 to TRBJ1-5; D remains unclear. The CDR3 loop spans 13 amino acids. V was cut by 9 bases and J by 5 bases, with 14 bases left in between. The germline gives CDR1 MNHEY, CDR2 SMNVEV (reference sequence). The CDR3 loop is CARGWVNHQPQHF. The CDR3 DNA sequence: TGTGCCAGGGGGTGGGTGAACCATCAGCCCCAGCATTTT.

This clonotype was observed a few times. CDR3 nucleotides: TGTGCCAGCTCACAGGGTTACACTGAAGCTTTCTTT. This gives the protein CASSQGYTEAFF. V usage is TRBV18 and J usage is TRBJ1-1; D ambiguous. The V and J ends lost 4 bases and 3 bases respectively, with 6 bases between them. This CDR3 has 12 amino acids. CDR1 is KGHSH and CDR2 is LQKENI in the germline V gene. The full variable domain, rest sourced from reference TRBV18 and TRBJ1-1, is NAGVMQNPRHLVRRRGQEARLRCSPMKGHSHVYWYRQLPEEGLKFMVYLQKENIIDESGMPKERFSAEFPKEGPSILRIQQVVRGDSAAYFCASSQGYTEAFFGQGTRLTVV.

The CDR3 DNA sequence: TGTGCCAGCAGCTTACAGGGAAATGGGGCCAACGTCCTGACTTTC. Protein sequence: CASSLQGNGANVLTF. The chain has TRBV7-9 and TRBJ2-6; D perhaps matches TRBD1 (5 bases). The CDR3 is 15 residues long. Trimming shortened V by 2 bases and J by 3 bases, and 8 bases separated the two germline ends. Germline V gene sequence: CDR1 SEHNR, CDR2 FQNEAQ (reference sequence).

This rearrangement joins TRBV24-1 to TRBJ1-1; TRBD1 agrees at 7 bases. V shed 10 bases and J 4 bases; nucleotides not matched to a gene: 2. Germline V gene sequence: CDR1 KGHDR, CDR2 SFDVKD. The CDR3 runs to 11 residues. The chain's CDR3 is CATRQGTEAFF. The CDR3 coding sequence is TGTGCCACACGACAGGGCACTGAAGCTTTCTTT.

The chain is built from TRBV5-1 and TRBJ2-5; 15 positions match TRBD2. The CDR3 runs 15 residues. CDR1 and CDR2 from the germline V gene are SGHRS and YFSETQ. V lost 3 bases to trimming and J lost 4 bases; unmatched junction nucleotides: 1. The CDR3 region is CASSSGLAGGETQYF. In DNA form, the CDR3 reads TGCGCCAGCAGCTCGGGACTAGCGGGAGGAGAGACCCAGTACTTC.

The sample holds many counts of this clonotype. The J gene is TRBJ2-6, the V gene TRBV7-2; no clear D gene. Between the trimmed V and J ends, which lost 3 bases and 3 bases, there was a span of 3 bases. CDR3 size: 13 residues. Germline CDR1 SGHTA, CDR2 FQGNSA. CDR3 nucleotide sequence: TGTGCCAGCAGCTTTTTTGGGGCCAACGTCCTGACTTTC. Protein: CASSFFGANVLTF.

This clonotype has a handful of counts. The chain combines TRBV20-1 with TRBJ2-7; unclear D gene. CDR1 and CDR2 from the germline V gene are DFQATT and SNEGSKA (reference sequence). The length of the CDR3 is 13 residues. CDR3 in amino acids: CSEASSSSYEQYF. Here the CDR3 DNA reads TGCAGCGAGGCGTCGAGCAGCTCCTACGAGCAGTACTTC.

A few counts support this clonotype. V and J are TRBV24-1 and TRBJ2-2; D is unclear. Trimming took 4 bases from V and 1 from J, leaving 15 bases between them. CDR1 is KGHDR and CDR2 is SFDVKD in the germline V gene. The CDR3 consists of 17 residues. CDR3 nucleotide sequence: TGTGCCACCAGTGACCCCTCGACGGCTCAGAACACCGGGGAGCTGTTTTTT. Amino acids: CATSDPSTAQNTGELFF.

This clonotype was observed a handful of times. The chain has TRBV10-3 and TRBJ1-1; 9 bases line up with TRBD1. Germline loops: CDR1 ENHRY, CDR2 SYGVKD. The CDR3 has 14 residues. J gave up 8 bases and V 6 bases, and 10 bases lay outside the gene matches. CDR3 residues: CAIRPTGGGGEAFF. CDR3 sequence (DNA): TGTGCCATCAGGCCTACAGGGGGCGGAGGGGAAGCTTTCTTT.

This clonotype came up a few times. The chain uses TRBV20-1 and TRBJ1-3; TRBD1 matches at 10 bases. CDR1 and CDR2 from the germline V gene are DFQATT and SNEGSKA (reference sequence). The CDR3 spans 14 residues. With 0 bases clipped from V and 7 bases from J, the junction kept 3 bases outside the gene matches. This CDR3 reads CSARETGQGNTIYF. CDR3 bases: TGCAGTGCTAGAGAAACGGGACAGGGGAACACCATATATTTT.

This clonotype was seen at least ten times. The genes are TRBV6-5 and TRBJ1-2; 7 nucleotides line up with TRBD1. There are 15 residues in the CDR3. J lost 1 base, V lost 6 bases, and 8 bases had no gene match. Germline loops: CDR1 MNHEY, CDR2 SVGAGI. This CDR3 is CASRRTGQVNYGYTF. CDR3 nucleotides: TGTGCCAGCAGACGTACCGGACAGGTTAACTATGGCTACACCTTC.

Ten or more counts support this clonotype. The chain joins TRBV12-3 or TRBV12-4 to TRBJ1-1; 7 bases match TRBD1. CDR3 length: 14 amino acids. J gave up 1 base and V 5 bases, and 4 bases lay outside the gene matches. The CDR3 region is CASSPTGRNTEAFF. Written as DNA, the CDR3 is TGTGCCAGCAGTCCGACAGGGCGGAACACTGAAGCTTTCTTT.

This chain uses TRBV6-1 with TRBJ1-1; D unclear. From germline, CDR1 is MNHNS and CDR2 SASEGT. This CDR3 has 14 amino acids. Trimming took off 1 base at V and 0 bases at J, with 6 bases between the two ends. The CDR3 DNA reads TGTGCCAGCAGTGAAGTACAACTGAACACTGAAGCTTTCTTT. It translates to CASSEVQLNTEAFF.

The chain's CDR3 is CASSKGQGVGDTQYF. The CDR3 coding sequence is TGCGCCAGCAGCAAGGGACAGGGGGTAGGAGATACGCAGTATTTT. The chain recombines TRBV5-1 with TRBJ2-3; TRBD1 agrees at 11 bases. Looked up from germline, CDR1 is SGHRS and CDR2 is YFSETQ. The J segment lost 5 bases and the V segment lost 4 bases, leaving 6 bases of the junction unmatched. The CDR3 totals 15 residues.

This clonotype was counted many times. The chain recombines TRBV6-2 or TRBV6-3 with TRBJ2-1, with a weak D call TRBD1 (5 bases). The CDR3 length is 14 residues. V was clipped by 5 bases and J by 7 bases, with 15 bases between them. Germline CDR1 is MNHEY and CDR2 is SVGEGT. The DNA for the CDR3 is TGTGCCAGCAGTAGGGGTACCCCAGGGAATGAGCAGTTCTTC. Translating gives CASSRGTPGNEQFF.

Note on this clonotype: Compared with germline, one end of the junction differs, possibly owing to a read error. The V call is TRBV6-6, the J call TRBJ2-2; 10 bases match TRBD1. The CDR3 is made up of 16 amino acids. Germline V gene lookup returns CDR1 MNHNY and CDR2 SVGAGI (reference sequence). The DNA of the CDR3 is TGTGCCAGCAGTCCCCGACAGGGGGCGAACACCGGGGAGCTTTTTTTT. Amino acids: CASSPRQGANTGELFF.